Presented here are 32 T cell receptor beta chains from one specimen sequenced in a study of blood T cell repertoires in COVID-19. Produced via immunoSEQ multiplex PCR; TCRdb's table is partial and in-frame only. The sample lists more than 200,000 clones, roughly 84% occurring once. The material sequenced was peripheral blood. Every receptor here comes from a woman over 75 with COVID-19, enrolled during active disease.

This clone appeared a few times. The chain employs TRBV6-5 and TRBJ2-2, with 11 bases matching TRBD1. CDR1 is MNHEY and CDR2 is SVGAGI in the germline V gene. The V and J ends lost 8 bases and 7 bases, in that order; junction bases with no gene match: 3. This CDR3 comprises 13 residues. In DNA form, the CDR3 reads TGTGCCAGCGGACAGGGGGCCGGCGGGGAGCTGTTTTTT. This gives the protein CASGQGAGGELFF.

V usage is TRBV7-9 and J usage is TRBJ2-1; possible D gene TRBD2, 6 bases. The V gene lost 3 bases and the J gene lost 4 bases, with 7 bases spanning the gap. The germline CDR1 and CDR2 sequences are SEHNR and FQNEAQ (reference sequence). The CDR3 consists of 13 residues. CDR3 DNA: TGTGCCAGCAGCTTTGGGGGGTACAATGAGCAGTTCTTC. Amino acids: CASSFGGYNEQFF.

V gene TRBV19 combines with J gene TRBJ1-1; tentative D call: TRBD1 (6 bases). In germline, CDR1 is LNHDA, CDR2 SQIVND (reference sequence). This CDR3 region has 16 residues. The ends were cut back, 5 bases at V and 6 bases at J, with 22 bases in the middle. The CDR3 DNA reads as TGTGCCAGTAGTCTACGGACAGTAACGCGTGTCTCTGAAGCTTTCTTT. Translating it yields CASSLRTVTRVSEAFF.

Notes on this clone: At one boundary the junction diverges from the germline segment, which might be a read error. The genes are TRBV11-2 and TRBJ1-5; 7 positions agree with TRBD1. CDR1 and CDR2 from the germline V gene are SGHAT and FQNNGV. The CDR3 covers 14 residues. The CDR3 reads CAGSEGQEFQPQHF. DNA of the CDR3: TGTGCCGGCAGCGAAGGACAGGAGTTTCAGCCCCAGCATTTT.

The genes are TRBV19 and TRBJ1-2; 7 bases agree with TRBD1. CDR3 size: 14 residues. Germline loops: CDR1 LNHDA, CDR2 SQIVND (reference sequence). The ends lost 3 bases at V and 8 bases at J; junction bases unmatched: 9. Here the CDR3 DNA reads TGTGCCAGTAGTATGTTCGAACAGGGGAGCGGCTACACCTTC. Translated, it gives CASSMFEQGSGYTF.

DNA for the CDR3: TGTGCCAGCAGCTTGGGGGGGGATTTGGGGCGAGAGACCCAGTACTTC. As protein: CASSLGGDLGRETQYF. The V call is TRBV5-4, the J call TRBJ2-5; the D gene is possibly TRBD2 (6 bases). This CDR3 is built from 16 residues. The V end was cut by 0 bases, the J end by 4 bases, with 16 bases between. From germline, CDR1 is SGHNT and CDR2 YYREEE (reference sequence).

The V and J genes are TRBV3-1 (or the pseudogene TRBV3-2) and TRBJ1-1, with 9 bases matching TRBD1. CDR1 LGHDT and CDR2 YNNKEL come from the germline V gene (reference sequence). Trimming at V came to 4 bases and at J to 0 bases, leaving 6 bases not matched to a gene. This CDR3 is 16 amino acids long. This CDR3 is CASSPTGGRVNTEAFF. The CDR3 nucleotides read TGTGCCAGCAGCCCGACAGGGGGGCGGGTGAACACTGAAGCTTTCTTT.

This clone was seen a single time. The chain couples TRBV15 to TRBJ1-2; TRBD1 matches 7 bases. Losses at the gene ends were 0 bases for V and 1 base for J; bases not matched to a gene: 5. Germline V CDR1 and CDR2: LNHNV, YYDKDF (reference sequence). This CDR3 region has 16 residues. CDR3 nucleotide sequence: TGTGCCACCAGCAGAGAACGACAGGGAGGTAACTATGGCTACACCTTC. This sequence encodes CATSRERQGGNYGYTF.

This clone was seen only a few times. This chain uses TRBV7-3 with TRBJ2-2, with 7 bases aligning to TRBD2. The germline CDR1 and CDR2 sequences are SGHTA and FQGTGA. The CDR3 has 16 amino acids. The V segment lost 3 bases and the J segment 3 bases; nucleotides outside the gene matches: 7. CDR3 sequence reads: CASSFGSAGYTGELFF. The CDR3 coding sequence is TGTGCCAGCAGCTTCGGGTCAGCGGGGTACACCGGGGAGCTGTTTTTT.

In its sample, this clone was seen a few times. V usage is TRBV7-8 and J usage is TRBJ1-1; D ambiguous. V was pared by 5 bases and J by 2 bases, with 15 bases between. There are 15 residues in the CDR3. Germline CDR1 and CDR2: SGHVS and FQNEAQ. Here the CDR3 reads CASSPKLAGNTEAFF. CDR3 nucleotides: TGTGCCAGCAGCCCTAAGTTGGCAGGCAACACTGAAGCTTTCTTT.

The CDR3 coding sequence is TGCGCCAGCAGCCTACAGGGGGGTCCTGGGGAGCAGTACTTC. Protein sequence: CASSLQGGPGEQYF. The chain combines TRBV5-1 with TRBJ2-7; 8 nucleotides match TRBD1. With V trimmed by 4 bases and J by 7 bases, 10 bases remained unmatched. Germline V gene lookup returns CDR1 SGHRS and CDR2 YFSETQ. This CDR3 comprises 14 residues.

The chain has TRBV12-3 or TRBV12-4 and TRBJ2-7, with D unclear. CDR3 length equals 12 residues. Trimming removed 5 bases from V and 2 bases from J, with 7 bases in between. The DNA for the CDR3 is TGTGCCAGCAGTCGAACAGCCTACGAGCAGTACGTC. Translated: CASSRTAYEQYV.

V and J are TRBV14 and TRBJ2-7, with 10 bases that match TRBD2. V lost 1 base and J lost 3; bases outside the gene matches: 3. The CDR3 loop spans 15 amino acids. Germline lookup yields CDR1 SGHDN and CDR2 FVKESK. The CDR3 sequence: CASSQGLAGVYEQYF. DNA of the CDR3: TGTGCCAGCAGCCAAGGTCTAGCGGGGGTCTACGAGCAGTACTTC.

The chain carries TRBV21-1 and TRBJ1-5. TRBV21-1 is tagged as a pseudogene. The CDR3 length is 12 residues. The CDR3 DNA is TGTGCCAGGTCCATAGGCAATCAGCCCCAGCATTTT. Translated: CARSIGNQPQHF.

The chain couples TRBV2 to TRBJ2-2; D perhaps matches TRBD1 (5 bases). V gave up 6 bases and J gave up 5 bases, with 7 bases separating them. The germline V gene has CDR1 SNHLY and CDR2 FYNNEI. The CDR3 consists of 12 residues. The CDR3 DNA is TGTGCCAGCAGGCAGGGTACCGGGGAGCTGTTTTTT. Residues: CASRQGTGELFF.

V gene TRBV15 combines with J gene TRBJ1-2; 7 nucleotides match TRBD1. CDR1 and CDR2 (germline): LNHNV, YYDKDF (reference sequence). J lost 0 bases, V lost 2 bases, and 3 bases had no gene match. The CDR3 is 15 residues long. The DNA of the CDR3 is TGTGCCACCAGCAGACAGACAGGGTCTAACTATGGCTACACCTTC. This codes for CATSRQTGSNYGYTF.

Comment on this clone: Other DNA sequences in this specimen translate into the identical CDR3. The gene calls are TRBV7-8 and TRBJ1-2; perhaps TRBD1 as D (6 bases). Germline assignment: CDR1 SGHVS and CDR2 FQNEAQ. CDR3 length: 14 residues. The V and J ends lost 0 bases and 2 bases respectively, with 7 bases between them. The CDR3 bases are TGTGCCAGCAGCTTAGCGGGGGCCAACTATGGCTACACCTTC. Encoded protein: CASSLAGANYGYTF.

The gene calls are TRBV2 and TRBJ2-3, with 8 bases lining up with TRBD2. Germline V CDR1 and CDR2: SNHLY, FYNNEI. The CDR3 spans 15 residues. V lost 6 bases, J lost 0 bases, and 5 bases stayed unmatched. The CDR3 sequence: CASRGTRSSTDTQYF. The DNA of the CDR3 is TGTGCCAGCAGGGGGACTAGATCTAGCACAGATACGCAGTATTTT.

The J gene is TRBJ1-2, the V gene TRBV7-2, with D uncertain. Per germline, CDR1 SGHTA and CDR2 FQGNSA. Trimming cost V 3 bases and J 0 bases, with 5 bases left between them. There are 13 residues in the CDR3. This CDR3 reads CASSFVANYGYTF. Here the CDR3 DNA reads TGTGCCAGCAGCTTCGTAGCTAACTATGGCTACACCTTC.

The V and J genes are TRBV14 and TRBJ1-3; D unclear. Trimming pared 0 bases from V and 0 bases from J, leaving 6 bases between. Germline CDR1 SGHDN, CDR2 FVKESK. The CDR3 is 15 residues long. CDR3 sequence reads: CASSQDSLSGNTIYF. The CDR3 DNA reads as TGTGCCAGCAGCCAAGATTCCCTCTCTGGAAACACCATATATTTT.

The genes are TRBV7-2 and TRBJ2-3, with TRBD1 matching over 8 bases. The J segment lost 5 bases and the V segment lost 5 bases, leaving 9 bases of the junction unmatched. The germline CDR1 and CDR2 sequences are SGHTA and FQGNSA. The CDR3 sequence is 15 residues long. CDR3 loop: CASSPHWGQEDTQYF. CDR3 nucleotides: TGTGCCAGCAGCCCCCACTGGGGACAGGAAGATACGCAGTATTTT.

The chain employs TRBV18 and TRBJ2-1, with 9 bases that match TRBD2. The trim removed 2 bases at V and 0 bases at J, leaving 2 bases unmatched. The CDR3 spans 16 residues. CDR1 is KGHSH, CDR2 LQKENI, per germline. In DNA form, the CDR3 reads TGTGCCAGCTCACCAAGCGGGGGGTCCTCCTACAATGAGCAGTTCTTC. Protein: CASSPSGGSSYNEQFF.

CDR3 in DNA: TGTGCCAGCAGCCTTAGCGGGGGACTCAACACCGGGGAGCTGTTTTTT. It specifies CASSLSGGLNTGELFF. The gene calls are TRBV5-8 and TRBJ2-2; TRBD2 matches 9 bases. J lost 2 bases, V lost 4 bases, and 6 bases had no gene match. CDR3 size: 16 residues. The germline V gene has CDR1 SGHTS and CDR2 YDEGEE.

This chain connects TRBV10-3 to TRBJ2-2; 8 bases are a match to TRBD2. This CDR3 contains 15 residues. The germline gives CDR1 ENHRY, CDR2 SYGVKD. The V and J ends lost 6 bases and 5 bases, in that order; junction bases with no gene match: 8. This CDR3 is CAIRGAGGETGELFF. The CDR3 DNA reads as TGTGCCATCAGGGGGGCGGGGGGCGAGACCGGGGAGCTGTTTTTT.

This clone was observed a handful of times. The chain has TRBV30 and TRBJ2-7, with 11 bases fitting TRBD2. Trimming took 1 base from V and 2 from J; bases not matched to a gene: 4. The CDR3 runs 15 residues. The germline gives CDR1 GTSNPN, CDR2 SVGIG (reference sequence). This CDR3 is CAWSGATSGAYEQYF. CDR3 DNA sequence: TGTGCCTGGAGTGGGGCGACTAGCGGGGCCTACGAGCAGTACTTC.

The J gene is TRBJ2-7, the V gene TRBV18; D not resolved. Germline V CDR1 and CDR2: KGHSH, LQKENI. V was pared by 6 bases and J by 0 bases, with 15 bases between. CDR3 size: 15 residues. CDR3 sequence (DNA): TGTGCCAGCTCCCTGGCGGCAGCGAGCTCCTACGAGCAGTACGTC. It encodes CASSLAAASSYEQYV.

The chain joins TRBV3-1 (or the pseudogene TRBV3-2) to TRBJ1-4; D is possibly TRBD1 (5 bases). Trimming shortened V by 2 bases and J by 5 bases, and 12 bases separated the two germline ends. Germline CDR1 is LGHDT and CDR2 is YNNKEL (reference sequence). The CDR3 sequence is 15 residues long. The CDR3 loop is CASSQRGGKNEKLFF. Written as DNA, the CDR3 is TGTGCCAGCAGCCAAAGGGGCGGGAAAAATGAAAAACTGTTTTTT.

The chain has TRBV14 and TRBJ2-1; 8 bases match TRBD1. CDR1 and CDR2 from the germline V gene are SGHDN and FVKESK. The J segment lost 3 bases and the V segment lost 3 bases, leaving 10 bases of the junction unmatched. CDR3 length: 17 residues. The chain's CDR3 is CASSHPADRAHYNEQFF. CDR3 coding DNA: TGTGCCAGCAGCCATCCCGCGGACAGGGCGCACTACAATGAGCAGTTCTTC.

This chain uses TRBV5-1 with TRBJ2-6; TRBD1 agrees at 9 bases. V shed 1 base, J shed 0 bases, and the junction held 2 bases outside the gene matches. CDR1 and CDR2 from the germline V gene are SGHRS and YFSETQ. CDR3 size: 17 residues. CDR3 nucleotide sequence: TGCGCCAGCAGCTTGATGGACAGGGGCTCTGGGGCCAACGTCCTGACTTTC. Translation gives CASSLMDRGSGANVLTF.

The genes are TRBV13 and TRBJ2-5, with D perhaps TRBD1 (7 bases). Per the germline V gene, CDR1 is PRHDT and CDR2 is FYEKMQ (reference sequence). Trimming took off 4 bases at V and 5 bases at J, with 11 bases between the two ends. This CDR3 region has 13 residues. CDR3 in DNA: TGTGCCAGCAGCTATTCAGGGGGGGAGACCCAGTACTTC. Amino acids: CASSYSGGETQYF.

V usage is TRBV27 and J usage is TRBJ2-5; D possibly corresponds to TRBD1 (6 bases). Germline V CDR1 and CDR2: MNHEY, SMNVEV (reference sequence). Trimming pared 5 bases from V and 0 bases from J, leaving 13 bases between. This CDR3 region has 15 residues. CDR3: CASSTRTEYQETQYF. CDR3 nucleotide sequence: TGTGCCAGCAGTACACGGACAGAGTACCAAGAGACCCAGTACTTC.

The rearrangement joins TRBV24-1 to TRBJ2-2; D not resolved. Trimming took 7 bases from V and 6 from J, leaving 11 bases between them. CDR3 size: 13 residues. The germline V gene has CDR1 KGHDR and CDR2 SFDVKD. The CDR3 coding sequence is TGTGCCACCAGCTATCCCCGGGCCGGGGAGCTGTTTTTT. The encoded protein is CATSYPRAGELFF.